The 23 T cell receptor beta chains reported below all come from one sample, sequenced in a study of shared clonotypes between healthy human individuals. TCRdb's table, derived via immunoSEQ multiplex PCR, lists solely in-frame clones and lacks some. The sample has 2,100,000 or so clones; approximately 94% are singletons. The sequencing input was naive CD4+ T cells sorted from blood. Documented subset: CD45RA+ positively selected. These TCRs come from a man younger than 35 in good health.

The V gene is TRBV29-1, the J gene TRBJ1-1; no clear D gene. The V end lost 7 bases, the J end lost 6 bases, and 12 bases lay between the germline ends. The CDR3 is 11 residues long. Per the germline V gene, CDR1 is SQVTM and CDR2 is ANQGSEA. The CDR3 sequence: CSAEGSAEAFF. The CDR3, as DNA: TGCAGCGCGGAGGGAAGCGCTGAAGCTTTCTTT. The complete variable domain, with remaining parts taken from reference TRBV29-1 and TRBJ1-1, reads SAVISQKPSRDICQRGTSLTIQCQVDSQVTMMFWYRQQPGQSLTLIATANQGSEATYESGFVIDKFPISRPNLTFSTLTVSNMSPEDSSIYLCSAEGSAEAFFGQGTRLTVV.

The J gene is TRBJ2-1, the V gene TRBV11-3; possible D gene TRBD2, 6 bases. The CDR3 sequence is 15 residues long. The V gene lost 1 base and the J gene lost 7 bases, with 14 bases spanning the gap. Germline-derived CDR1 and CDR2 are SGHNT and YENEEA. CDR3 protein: CASSLGLVGPNEQFF. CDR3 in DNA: TGTGCCAGCAGCTTAGGACTAGTAGGGCCAAATGAGCAGTTCTTC.

This CDR3 is CASSQVGTGGYGYTF. The CDR3 DNA sequence: TGTGCCAGCAGTCAAGTGGGGACAGGCGGATATGGCTACACCTTC. The J gene is TRBJ1-2, the V gene TRBV2; 8 bases map to TRBD1. The V segment lost 5 bases and the J segment 5 bases; nucleotides outside the gene matches: 10. The germline CDR1 and CDR2 sequences are SNHLY and FYNNEI. CDR3 size: 15 residues. The full variable domain, with the rest looked up from reference TRBV2 and TRBJ1-2, is EPEVTQTPSHQVTQMGQEVILRCVPISNHLYFYWYRQILGQKVEFLVSFYNNEISEKSEIFDDQFSVERPDGSNFTLKIRSTKLEDSAMYFCASSQVGTGGYGYTFGSGTRLTVV.

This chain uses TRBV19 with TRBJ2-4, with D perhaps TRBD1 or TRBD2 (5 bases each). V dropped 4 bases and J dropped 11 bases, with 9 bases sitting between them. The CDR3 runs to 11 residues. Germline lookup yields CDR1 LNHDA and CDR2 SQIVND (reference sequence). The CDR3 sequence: CASSTRDLQYF. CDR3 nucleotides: TGTGCCAGTAGTACCCGGGACCTTCAGTACTTC. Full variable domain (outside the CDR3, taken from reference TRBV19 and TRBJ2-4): DGGITQSPKYLFRKEGQNVTLSCEQNLNHDAMYWYRQDPGQGLRLIYYSQIVNDFQKGDIAEGYSVSREKKESFPLTVTSAQKNPTAFYLCASSTRDLQYFGAGTRLSVL.

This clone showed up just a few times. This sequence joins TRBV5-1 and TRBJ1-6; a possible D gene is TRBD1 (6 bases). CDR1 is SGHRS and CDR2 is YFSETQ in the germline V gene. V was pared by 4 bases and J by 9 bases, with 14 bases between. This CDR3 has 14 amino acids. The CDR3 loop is CASSGGGASSPLHF. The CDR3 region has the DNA TGCGCCAGCAGCGGTGGGGGCGCCAGTTCACCCCTCCACTTT.

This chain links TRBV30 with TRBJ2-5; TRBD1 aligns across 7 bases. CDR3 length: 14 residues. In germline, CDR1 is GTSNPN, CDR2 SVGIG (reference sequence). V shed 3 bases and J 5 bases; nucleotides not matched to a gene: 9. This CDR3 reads CAWRSQGRSETQYF. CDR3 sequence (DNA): TGTGCCTGGAGATCACAGGGGAGATCGGAGACCCAGTACTTC.

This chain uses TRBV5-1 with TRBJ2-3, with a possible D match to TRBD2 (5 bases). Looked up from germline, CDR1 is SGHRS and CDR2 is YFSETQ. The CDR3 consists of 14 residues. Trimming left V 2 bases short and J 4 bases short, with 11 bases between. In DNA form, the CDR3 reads TGCGCCAGCAGCTTAGAGAGGGCAGCAGATACGCAGTATTTT. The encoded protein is CASSLERAADTQYF.

The CDR3, as DNA: TGCGCCAGCAGCCGCGACAGGGGTCTCTATGGCTACACCTTC. It encodes CASSRDRGLYGYTF. The chain has TRBV4-1 and TRBJ1-2; TRBD1 agrees at 8 bases. The CDR3 sequence is 14 residues long. The junction had 5 bases not matched to a gene; V was cut back by 4 bases and J by 4 bases. Germline assignment: CDR1 MGHRA and CDR2 YSYEKL.

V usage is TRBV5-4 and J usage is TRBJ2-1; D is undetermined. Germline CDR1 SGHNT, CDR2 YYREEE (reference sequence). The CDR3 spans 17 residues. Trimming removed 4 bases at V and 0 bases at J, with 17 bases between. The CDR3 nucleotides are TGTGCCAGCAGCCAGACCGTTTTGGCTAGCTCCTACAATGAGCAGTTCTTC. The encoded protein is CASSQTVLASSYNEQFF.

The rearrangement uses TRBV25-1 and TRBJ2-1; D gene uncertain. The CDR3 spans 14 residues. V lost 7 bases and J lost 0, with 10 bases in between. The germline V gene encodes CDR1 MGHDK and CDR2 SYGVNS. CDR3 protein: CASKDGSSYNEQFF. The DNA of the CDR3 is TGTGCCAGCAAGGACGGAAGCTCCTACAATGAGCAGTTCTTC.

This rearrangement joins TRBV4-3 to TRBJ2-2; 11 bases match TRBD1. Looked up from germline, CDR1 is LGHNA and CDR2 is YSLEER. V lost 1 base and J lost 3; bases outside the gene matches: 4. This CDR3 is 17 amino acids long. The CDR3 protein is CASSQGGTGGYTGELFF. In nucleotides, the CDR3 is TGCGCCAGCAGCCAAGGCGGGACAGGGGGTTACACCGGGGAGCTGTTTTTT.

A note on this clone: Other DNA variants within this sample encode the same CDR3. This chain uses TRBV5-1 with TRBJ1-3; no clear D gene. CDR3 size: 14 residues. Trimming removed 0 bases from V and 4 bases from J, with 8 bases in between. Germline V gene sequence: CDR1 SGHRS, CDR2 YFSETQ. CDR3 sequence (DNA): TGCGCCAGCAGCTTGGGTGGCTCCGGAAACACCATATATTTT. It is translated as CASSLGGSGNTIYF.

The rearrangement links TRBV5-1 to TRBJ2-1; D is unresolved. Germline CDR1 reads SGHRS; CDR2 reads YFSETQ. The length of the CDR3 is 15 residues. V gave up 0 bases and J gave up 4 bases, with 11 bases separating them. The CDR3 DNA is TGCGCCAGCAGCTTGGGTAAACAAGGGTACAATGAGCAGTTCTTC. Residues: CASSLGKQGYNEQFF.

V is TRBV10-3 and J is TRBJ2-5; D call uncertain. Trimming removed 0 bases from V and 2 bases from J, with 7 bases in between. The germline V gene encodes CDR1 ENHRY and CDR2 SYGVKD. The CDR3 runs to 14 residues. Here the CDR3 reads CAISESVLQETQYF. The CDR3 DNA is TGTGCCATCAGTGAGTCAGTTTTGCAAGAGACCCAGTACTTC.

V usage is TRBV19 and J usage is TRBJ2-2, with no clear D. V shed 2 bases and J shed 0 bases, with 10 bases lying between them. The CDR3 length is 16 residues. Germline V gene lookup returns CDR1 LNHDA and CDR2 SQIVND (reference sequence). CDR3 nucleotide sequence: TGTGCCAGTAGTATAATAGGGCTACCGAACACCGGGGAGCTGTTTTTT. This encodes CASSIIGLPNTGELFF.

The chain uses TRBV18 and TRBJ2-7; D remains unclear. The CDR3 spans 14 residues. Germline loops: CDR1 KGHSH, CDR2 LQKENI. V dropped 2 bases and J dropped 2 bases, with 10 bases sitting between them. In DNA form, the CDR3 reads TGTGCCAGCTCACCAGGGTCAGAAACCTACGAGCAGTACTTC. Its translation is CASSPGSETYEQYF. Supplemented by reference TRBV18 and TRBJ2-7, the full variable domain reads NAGVMQNPRHLVRRRGQEARLRCSPMKGHSHVYWYRQLPEEGLKFMVYLQKENIIDESGMPKERFSAEFPKEGPSILRIQQVVRGDSAAYFCASSPGSETYEQYFGPGTRLTVT.

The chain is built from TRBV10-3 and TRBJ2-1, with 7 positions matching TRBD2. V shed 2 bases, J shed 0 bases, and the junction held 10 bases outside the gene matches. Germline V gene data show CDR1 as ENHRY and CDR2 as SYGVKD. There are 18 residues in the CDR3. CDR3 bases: TGTGCCATCAGTGAGCTAATAGCGGGTCTAAGCTCCTACAATGAGCAGTTCTTC. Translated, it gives CAISELIAGLSSYNEQFF.

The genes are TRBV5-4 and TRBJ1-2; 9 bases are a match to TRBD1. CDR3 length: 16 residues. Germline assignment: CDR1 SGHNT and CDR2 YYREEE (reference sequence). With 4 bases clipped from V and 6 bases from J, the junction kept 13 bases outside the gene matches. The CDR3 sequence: CASSPRGRDRENGYTF. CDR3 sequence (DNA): TGTGCCAGCAGCCCGAGGGGCCGGGACAGGGAAAATGGCTACACCTTC.

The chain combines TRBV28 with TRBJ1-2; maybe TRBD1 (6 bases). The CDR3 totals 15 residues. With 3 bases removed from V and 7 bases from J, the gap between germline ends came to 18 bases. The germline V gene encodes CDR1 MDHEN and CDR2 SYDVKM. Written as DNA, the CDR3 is TGTGCCAGCAGTTTGTCCACAGGGATTGGTGGTGGCTACACCTTC. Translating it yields CASSLSTGIGGGYTF.

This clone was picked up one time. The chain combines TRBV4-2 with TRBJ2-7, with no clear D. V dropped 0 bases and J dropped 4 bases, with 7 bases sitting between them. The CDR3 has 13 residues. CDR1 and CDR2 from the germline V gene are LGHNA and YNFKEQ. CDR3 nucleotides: TGTGCCAGCAGCCAAGAAAAAGTTTACGAGCAGTACTTC. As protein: CASSQEKVYEQYF.

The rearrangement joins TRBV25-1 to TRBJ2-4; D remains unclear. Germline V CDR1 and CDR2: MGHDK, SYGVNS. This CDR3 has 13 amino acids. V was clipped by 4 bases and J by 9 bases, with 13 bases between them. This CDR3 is CASSVTEQSIQYF. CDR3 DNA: TGTGCCAGCAGTGTTACAGAACAGAGCATTCAGTACTTC. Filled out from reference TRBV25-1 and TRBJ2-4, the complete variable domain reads EADIYQTPRYLVIGTGKKITLECSQTMGHDKMYWYQQDPGMELHLIHYSYGVNSTEKGDLSSESTVSRIRTEHFPLTLESARPSHTSQYLCASSVTEQSIQYFGAGTRLSVL.

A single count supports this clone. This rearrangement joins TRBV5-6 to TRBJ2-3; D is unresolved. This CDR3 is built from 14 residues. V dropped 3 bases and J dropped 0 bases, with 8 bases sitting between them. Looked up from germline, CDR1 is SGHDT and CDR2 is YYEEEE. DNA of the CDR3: TGTGCCAGCAGCTCGTTAACTAGCACAGATACGCAGTATTTT. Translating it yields CASSSLTSTDTQYF.

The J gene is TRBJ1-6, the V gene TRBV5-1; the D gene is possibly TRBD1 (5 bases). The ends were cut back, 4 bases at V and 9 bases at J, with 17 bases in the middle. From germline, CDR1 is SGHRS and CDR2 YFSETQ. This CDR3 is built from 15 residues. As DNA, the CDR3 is TGCGCCAGCAGCGAGGACGTCGGGAGGGGTTCACCCCTCCACTTT. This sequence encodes CASSEDVGRGSPLHF. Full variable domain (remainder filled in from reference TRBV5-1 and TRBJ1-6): KAGVTQTPRYLIKTRGQQVTLSCSPISGHRSVSWYQQTPGQGLQFLFEYFSETQRNKGNFPGRFSGRQFSNSRSEMNVSTLELGDSALYLCASSEDVGRGSPLHFGNGTRLTVT.